These 21 T cell receptor beta chains came from one sample sequenced in a study of blood T cell repertoires in COVID-19. Clones were sequenced by immunoSEQ multiplex PCR, and TCRdb holds only the in-frame ones, with some missing. This sample carries fewer than 95,000 clones, about 78% of them seen once, and the ten largest clones take approximately 14%. Sample: peripheral blood. The receptors come from a woman over 75 with acute or convalescent COVID-19.

The chain joins TRBV19 to TRBJ2-7; D is perhaps TRBD1 (5 bases). The germline V gene has CDR1 LNHDA and CDR2 SQIVND (reference sequence). The CDR3 is made up of 13 amino acids. Trimming stripped 6 bases from V and 0 bases from J, with 9 bases between. The CDR3 loop is CASSPTDSYEQYF. The CDR3, as DNA: TGTGCCAGTAGCCCGACAGACTCCTACGAGCAGTACTTC.

This clone was picked up many times. The V call is TRBV7-3, the J call TRBJ2-1, with D possibly matching TRBD2 (6 bases). Germline V lookup: CDR1 SGHTA, CDR2 FQGTGA. The V end lost 5 bases, the J end lost 7 bases, and 12 bases lay between the germline ends. The CDR3 is 13 amino acids. CDR3 sequence (DNA): TGTGCCAGCAGCGGGGCAGGGAGGAATGAGCAGTTCTTC. Protein: CASSGAGRNEQFF.

CDR3 coding DNA: TGTGCCAGCAGCCCAACTAGTCAGGAGACCCAGTACTTC. This gives the protein CASSPTSQETQYF. The J gene is TRBJ2-5, the V gene TRBV11-3; possible D gene TRBD2, 5 bases. Germline V lookup: CDR1 SGHNT, CDR2 YENEEA. V was shortened by 5 bases and J by 5 bases, with 12 bases between the two germline ends. The CDR3 covers 13 residues.

Points on this clone: Other DNA sequences in this specimen translate into the identical CDR3. The rearrangement links TRBV7-3 to TRBJ1-2; TRBD1 aligns across 8 bases. CDR3 size: 15 residues. Germline CDR1 SGHTA, CDR2 FQGTGA. Germline trimming cut 5 bases from V and 2 bases from J; bases unmatched to any gene: 7. This CDR3 reads CASSAYRGTNYGYTF. DNA of the CDR3: TGTGCCAGCAGCGCCTACAGGGGGACAAACTATGGCTACACCTTC.

The chain uses TRBV4-3 and TRBJ2-1; D might be TRBD2 (5 bases). Germline V gene lookup returns CDR1 LGHNA and CDR2 YSLEER. The V and J ends lost 6 bases and 2 bases respectively, with 11 bases between them. The CDR3 loop spans 14 amino acids. CDR3: CASSRAVTYNEQFF. In DNA, the CDR3 is TGCGCCAGCAGTCGAGCGGTTACCTACAATGAGCAGTTCTTC.

The gene calls are TRBV4-2 and TRBJ1-2; D is unresolved. V was trimmed by 6 bases and J by 8 bases, leaving 19 bases between them. The CDR3 has 14 residues. Germline CDR1 and CDR2: LGHNA and YNFKEQ. The CDR3: CASRQSRQSLGYTF. CDR3 coding DNA: TGTGCCAGCAGGCAGTCCAGGCAGTCTTTGGGCTACACCTTC.

This clone was picked up a small number of times. The rearrangement joins TRBV18 to TRBJ2-7; 9 bases map to TRBD1. The germline V gene has CDR1 KGHSH and CDR2 LQKENI. The length of the CDR3 is 15 residues. Trimming at V came to 3 bases and at J to 5 bases, leaving 8 bases not matched to a gene. This CDR3 reads CASSPGQGNLHEQYF. The CDR3, as DNA: TGTGCCAGCTCACCTGGACAGGGGAACCTCCACGAGCAGTACTTC.

The sample holds many counts of this clone. The chain couples TRBV13 to TRBJ1-1; maybe TRBD1 (5 bases). The CDR3 extends over 12 amino acids. Trimming removed 5 bases at V and 11 bases at J, with 15 bases between. Germline CDR1 is PRHDT and CDR2 is FYEKMQ (reference sequence). CDR3 coding DNA: TGTGCCAGCAGCGGGGCCTTTGGCCGCGCTTTCTTT. As protein: CASSGAFGRAFF.

The V and J genes are TRBV7-3 and TRBJ2-5; D might be TRBD1 (5 bases). Trimming cost V 2 bases and J 4 bases, with 8 bases left between them. The CDR3 loop spans 13 amino acids. Germline CDR1 reads SGHTA; CDR2 reads FQGTGA. The CDR3 DNA is TGTGCCAGCAGCTTAGGGGCAGGAGAGACCCAGTACTTC. Translation gives CASSLGAGETQYF. Full variable domain (remainder filled in from reference TRBV7-3 and TRBJ2-5): GAGVSQTPSNKVTEKGKYVELRCDPISGHTALYWYRQSLGQGPEFLIYFQGTGAADDSGLPNDRFFAVRPEGSVSTLKIQRTERGDSAVYLCASSLGAGETQYFGPGTRLLVL.

The V call is TRBV6-6, the J call TRBJ2-7, with TRBD1 as a possible D gene (6 bases). From germline, CDR1 is MNHNY and CDR2 SVGAGI (reference sequence). V lost 2 bases to trimming and J lost 1 base, with 12 bases between them. This CDR3 is 15 amino acids long. The CDR3: CASSYEGTNSYEQYF. CDR3 bases: TGTGCCAGCAGTTACGAAGGGACAAATTCCTACGAGCAGTACTTC.

The chain has TRBV5-1 and TRBJ2-2; D not certain. V lost 1 base and J 1 base, leaving 8 bases between the germline ends. The CDR3 is made up of 15 amino acids. Germline values: CDR1 SGHRS, CDR2 YFSETQ. As DNA, the CDR3 is TGCGCCAGCAGCTTGCGTCAACAGAACACCGGGGAGCTGTTTTTT. Protein: CASSLRQQNTGELFF. The complete variable domain, with remaining parts taken from reference TRBV5-1 and TRBJ2-2, reads KAGVTQTPRYLIKTRGQQVTLSCSPISGHRSVSWYQQTPGQGLQFLFEYFSETQRNKGNFPGRFSGRQFSNSRSEMNVSTLELGDSALYLCASSLRQQNTGELFFGEGSRLTVL.

The chain uses TRBV7-8 and TRBJ1-1; D is possibly TRBD1 (5 bases). Per the germline V gene, CDR1 is SGHVS and CDR2 is FQNEAQ. This CDR3 spans 14 amino acids. Trimming took off 5 bases at V and 2 bases at J, with 12 bases between the two ends. The chain's CDR3 is CASSQTGGNTEAFF. CDR3 DNA sequence: TGTGCCAGCAGCCAGACCGGGGGTAACACTGAAGCTTTCTTT.

The rearrangement links TRBV7-6 to TRBJ2-5; possible D gene TRBD1, 6 bases. The CDR3 runs 14 residues. Germline V CDR1 and CDR2: SGHVS, FNYEAQ. With 1 base removed from V and 4 bases from J, the gap between germline ends came to 10 bases. The CDR3 DNA reads as TGTGCCAGCAGCTTAGACAGGGAACGAGAGACCCAGTACTTC. It encodes CASSLDRERETQYF.

This chain connects TRBV19 to TRBJ1-6, with 9 bases aligning to TRBD1. With V trimmed by 7 bases and J by 6 bases, 7 bases remained unmatched. The germline V gene has CDR1 LNHDA and CDR2 SQIVND (reference sequence). The CDR3 sequence is 15 residues long. Here the CDR3 DNA reads TGTGCCAGTAAAGAAACAGGGGGCCGTAATTCACCCCTCCACTTT. Its translation is CASKETGGRNSPLHF.

The V call is TRBV20-1, the J call TRBJ2-1, with a possible D match to TRBD2 (5 bases). V lost 6 bases and J 6 bases, leaving 9 bases between the germline ends. This CDR3 comprises 11 residues. Looked up from germline, CDR1 is DFQATT and CDR2 is SNEGSKA (reference sequence). The CDR3 reads CSARGSNEQFF. CDR3 bases: TGCAGTGCGCGTGGGAGCAATGAGCAGTTCTTC.

This rearrangement joins TRBV28 to TRBJ1-5; a possible D gene is TRBD1 (6 bases). The CDR3 runs to 16 residues. The germline V gene encodes CDR1 MDHEN and CDR2 SYDVKM. V was clipped by 0 bases and J by 2 bases, with 11 bases between them. Here the CDR3 DNA reads TGTGCCAGCAGTTTATGGCGAGCAGGGGGCAATCAGCCCCAGCATTTT. Amino acids: CASSLWRAGGNQPQHF.

The rearrangement links TRBV4-2 to TRBJ2-5; TRBD2 might be the D (6 bases). Germline-derived CDR1 and CDR2 are LGHNA and YNFKEQ. The V end lost 1 base, the J end lost 4 bases, and 13 bases lay between the germline ends. The CDR3 length is 15 residues. The CDR3: CASSQGVRRGETQYF. Here the CDR3 DNA reads TGTGCCAGCAGCCAAGGGGTAAGGCGGGGAGAGACCCAGTACTTC.

This chain links TRBV27 with TRBJ2-3; tentatively, D is TRBD1 (6 bases). The CDR3 runs 16 residues. Germline assignment: CDR1 MNHEY and CDR2 SMNVEV (reference sequence). V was shortened by 2 bases and J by 0 bases, with 12 bases between the two germline ends. The CDR3 reads CASSLRWGPSTDTQYF. The CDR3, as DNA: TGTGCCAGCAGTTTAAGGTGGGGGCCAAGCACAGATACGCAGTATTTT.

The rearrangement joins TRBV5-5 to TRBJ1-2; no clear D gene. The germline V gene encodes CDR1 SGHKS and CDR2 YYEKEE (reference sequence). The CDR3 is 14 residues long. Trimming removed 4 bases at V and 10 bases at J, with 20 bases between. DNA for the CDR3: TGTGCCAGCAGCCCCGGTCCGAGGCCACCTAACTACACCTTC. Its protein is CASSPGPRPPNYTF.

The rearrangement links TRBV29-1 to TRBJ1-2; 12 bases are shared with TRBD1. V trimming: 6 bases; J trimming: 4 bases; junction bases outside the gene matches: 3. This CDR3 is built from 13 residues. CDR1 is SQVTM, CDR2 ANQGSEA, per germline. The CDR3 DNA reads TGCAGCGTCGGGACAGGGGGCAGCTATGGCTACACCTTC. It specifies CSVGTGGSYGYTF.

The rearrangement uses TRBV4-2 and TRBJ2-5; TRBD2 matches 11 bases. V lost 3 bases and J lost 5; bases outside the gene matches: 14. The CDR3 covers 18 residues. The germline V gene has CDR1 LGHNA and CDR2 YNFKEQ. CDR3 sequence reads: CASSHFGSGGAAEETQYF. CDR3 DNA: TGTGCCAGCAGCCACTTCGGTAGCGGGGGGGCGGCGGAGGAGACCCAGTACTTC.